The clone carrying this T cell receptor (beta chain) was found many times. What it binds is not known. With 10-nucleotide random UMIs, 5'RACE was used to make the cDNA. A single record per CDR3 protein comes from TCRdb applying MiXCR to the 5' RACE reads. The sample carries fewer than 60,000 distinct CDR3 sequences, 10% to 13% recorded once. The data were taken from a study of neurological immune-mediated disorders. General study results and limits: The most TCR clonal expansion was seen in HTLV-1-associated myelopathy, and the least was seen in multiple sclerosis, which fell below healthy controls. None of the CDR3 amino acid sequences of expanded clones recurred across subjects, suggesting private repertoires in all groups.

It was from 2 million PBMCs stored at -80 C that the unsorted libraries were obtained. Germline-derived CDR1 and CDR2 are ENHRY and SYGVKD. CDR3 length: 15 amino acids. Trimming took 3 bases from V and 3 from J; bases not matched to a gene: 8. The source material was PBMCs. The TCR comes from a man aged 70-80 years with HTLV-1-associated myelopathy (HAM/TSP). J is TRBJ2-7 and V is TRBV10-3, with 7 bases lining up with TRBD1. The CDR3 sequence: CAISDIEAGGYEQYF. For the CDR3, the DNA is TGTGCCATCAGTGATATAGAGGCAGGGGGCTACGAGCAGTACTTC.